Listed below are T cell receptor beta chains from one sample, sequenced in a study of blood T cells in healthy people across ages. TCRdb used MiXCR to reprocess the 5' RACE reads, holding one entry per CDR3 protein. Altogether over a million distinct CDR3 sequences are present, 40% to 45% being singletons, with the ten largest covering approximately 19%. The sample was blood. These receptors came from an older woman in good health. CDR3s leave out the opening cysteine and the closing phenylalanine or tryptophan.

V: TRBV29-1; J: TRBJ2-7; CDR3: SVEAGQGTYEQY
V: TRBV9; J: TRBJ2-1; CDR3: ASSVVGGVLNEQF
V: TRBV29-1; J: TRBJ2-5; CDR3: SVGSQGETQY
V: TRBV12-5; J: TRBJ2-5; CDR3: ASNLLAGNEQY
V: TRBV14; J: TRBJ2-5; CDR3: ASSPRRGQGTLKQY
V: TRBV13; J: TRBJ2-3; CDR3: ASSLRAGVTNTQY
V: TRBV5-1; J: TRBJ2-5; CDR3: ASSLEGRGGETQY
V: TRBV24-1; J: TRBJ2-3; CDR3: ATSGRGRDDTQY
V: TRBV11-1; J: TRBJ2-4; CDR3: ASSPRQGPHIQY
V: TRBV30; J: TRBJ2-7; CDR3: AWGQGRFYEQY
V: TRBV15; J: TRBJ2-7; CDR3: ATSRDRASGRVGEQY
V: TRBV29-1; J: TRBJ2-7; CDR3: SAVGQGTSGRAYEQY
V: TRBV25-1; J: TRBJ2-5; CDR3: ASSGQGQGQETQY
V: TRBV5-1; J: TRBJ2-1; CDR3: ASNQADSYNEQF
V: TRBV3-1; J: TRBJ2-3; CDR3: ASSPKRLGNTQY
V: TRBV6-5; J: NA; CDR3: ASREGGSYNEQY
V: TRBV29-1; J: TRBJ1-1; CDR3: SALWGFEAF
V: TRBV11-2; J: TRBJ1-5; CDR3: ASSTGTGPDQPQH
V: TRBV20-1; J: TRBJ2-1; CDR3: SARDSRGRAPREQF
V: TRBV7-4; J: TRBJ2-1; CDR3: ASSLGGLAGASSYNEQF
V: TRBV7-2; J: TRBJ2-3; CDR3: ASSPGTGTQY
V: TRBV2; J: TRBJ1-4; CDR3: ASTRLGIDEKLF
V: TRBV5-6; J: NA; CDR3: ASSSKLDRVSNEQY
V: TRBV7-2; J: TRBJ2-7; CDR3: ASSSLVSSYEQY
V: TRBV11-1; J: TRBJ2-5; CDR3: ASSPASGHRQETQY
V: TRBV7-9; J: TRBJ1-5; CDR3: ASSLGNSNQPQH
V: TRBV12-3/TRBV12-4; J: TRBJ2-5; CDR3: ASSLFSVDEQY
V: TRBV7-3; J: TRBJ2-5; CDR3: ASSLTSTQETQY
V: TRBV20-1; J: TRBJ1-1; CDR3: SALHGQGGTEAF
V: TRBV3-1; J: TRBJ2-1; CDR3: ASKLAAGNEQF
V: TRBV11-2; J: TRBJ2-1; CDR3: ASSPRPGLAGEEQF
V: TRBV15; J: TRBJ2-1; CDR3: ATSTYNEQF
V: TRBV20-1; J: TRBJ2-7; CDR3: SAPTRLAGRYEQY
V: TRBV7-9; J: TRBJ2-7; CDR3: ANSLGLAAYEQY
V: TRBV5-5; J: TRBJ2-1; CDR3: ASSFTVLAGGWYNEQF
V: TRBV6-6; J: TRBJ2-1; CDR3: ASTEGAGVISNEQF
V: TRBV15; J: TRBJ2-7; CDR3: VTSRDRPSGPIGDEQY
V: TRBV20-1; J: TRBJ2-5; CDR3: SARPGIDEQY
V: TRBV20-1; J: TRBJ2-1; CDR3: SARDAGRYNEQF
V: TRBV7-9; J: TRBJ2-1; CDR3: ASSLMAGGPYNEQF
V: TRBV27; J: TRBJ2-2; CDR3: ASSYLGVVSTGELF
V: TRBV27; J: TRBJ2-7; CDR3: ASRLAAHYEQY
V: TRBV7-2; J: TRBJ2-7; CDR3: ASKRNNEQY
V: TRBV12-3/TRBV12-4; J: NA; CDR3: ASSFQEQETQY
V: TRBV4-1; J: TRBJ2-7; CDR3: ASSQDDTGDYEQY
V: TRBV4-1; J: TRBJ2-5; CDR3: ASSQVGYQTQY
V: TRBV5-1; J: TRBJ2-1; CDR3: ASSLAPGGDEQF
V: TRBV3-1; J: TRBJ1-3; CDR3: ASSQFVGNTIY
V: TRBV3-1; J: TRBJ2-3; CDR3: ASSPTGQGDGDTQY
V: TRBV5-6; J: TRBJ2-1; CDR3: ASSRLWNEQF
V: TRBV11-3; J: TRBJ2-3; CDR3: ASSFRDSSSPDTQY
V: TRBV7-3; J: TRBJ1-4; CDR3: ASSLKPGEKLF
V: TRBV27; J: TRBJ2-5; CDR3: ASSELAGSKTQY
V: TRBV27; J: TRBJ2-7; CDR3: ASSSVSGRAYEQY